This note documents a single T cell receptor (beta chain) sequence. This sample was taken from a study of blood T cell repertoires in COVID-19. Authors' analysis steps: Amplifying reference gene primers gave estimates of nucleated cell counts. TCRdb's copy holds only in-frame clones and misses some; the assay was immunoSEQ multiplex PCR. The DNA was the basis for D and trimming; V, J and clone size are from that table. Among about 260,000 clones, roughly 80% were seen once, and the ten largest hold about 4.5%. From germline, CDR1 is MNHEY and CDR2 SVGEGT. The CDR3 covers 14 residues. V lost 4 bases, J lost 2 bases, and 3 bases stayed unmatched.

The clonotype comes from a man aged 55 to 70 who had recovered from COVID-19. The chain recombines TRBV6-2 or TRBV6-3 with TRBJ1-2; 8 positions agree with TRBD1. Material for sequencing was peripheral blood. Written as DNA, the CDR3 is TGTGCCAGCAGTTTACGGGACAGGAACTATGGCTACACCTTC. Amino acids: CASSLRDRNYGYTF.